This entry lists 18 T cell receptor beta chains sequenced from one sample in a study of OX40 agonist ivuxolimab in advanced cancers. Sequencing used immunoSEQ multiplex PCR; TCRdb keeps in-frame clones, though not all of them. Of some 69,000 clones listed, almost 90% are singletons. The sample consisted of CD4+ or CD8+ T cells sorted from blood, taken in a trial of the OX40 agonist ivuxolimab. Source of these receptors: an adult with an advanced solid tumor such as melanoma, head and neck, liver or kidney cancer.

The chain's CDR3 is CASSPRPAGTGLVNEQFF. In DNA, the CDR3 is TGCGCCAGCAGCCCCCGACCAGCCGGGACAGGGTTGGTGAATGAGCAGTTCTTC. J is TRBJ2-1 and V is TRBV5-1, with 9 bases fitting TRBD1. V shed 4 bases, J shed 7 bases, and the junction held 18 bases outside the gene matches. Germline-derived CDR1 and CDR2 are SGHRS and YFSETQ. The CDR3 sequence is 18 residues long.

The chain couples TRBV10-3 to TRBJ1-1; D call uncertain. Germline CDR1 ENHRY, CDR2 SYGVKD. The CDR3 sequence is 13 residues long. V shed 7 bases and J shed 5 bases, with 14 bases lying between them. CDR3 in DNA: TGTGCCATCACCCGCGGGTGGGAGACTGAAGCTTTCTTT. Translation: CAITRGWETEAFF.

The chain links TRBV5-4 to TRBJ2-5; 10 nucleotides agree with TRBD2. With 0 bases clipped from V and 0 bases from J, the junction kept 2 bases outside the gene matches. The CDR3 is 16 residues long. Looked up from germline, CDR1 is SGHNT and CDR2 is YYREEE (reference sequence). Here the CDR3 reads CASSLDSGRHQETQYF. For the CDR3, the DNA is TGTGCCAGCAGCTTGGATAGCGGGAGGCACCAAGAGACCCAGTACTTC. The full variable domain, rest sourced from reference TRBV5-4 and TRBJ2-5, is ETGVTQSPTHLIKTRGQQVTLRCSSQSGHNTVSWYQQALGQGPQFIFQYYREEENGRGNFPPRFSGLQFPNYSSELNVNALELDDSALYLCASSLDSGRHQETQYFGPGTRLLVL.

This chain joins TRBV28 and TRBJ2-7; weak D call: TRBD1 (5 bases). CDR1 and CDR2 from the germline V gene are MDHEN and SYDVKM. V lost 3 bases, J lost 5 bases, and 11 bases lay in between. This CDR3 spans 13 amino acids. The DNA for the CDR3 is TGTGCCAGCAGTTTCCAGGGAATTCACGAGCAGTACTTC. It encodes CASSFQGIHEQYF.

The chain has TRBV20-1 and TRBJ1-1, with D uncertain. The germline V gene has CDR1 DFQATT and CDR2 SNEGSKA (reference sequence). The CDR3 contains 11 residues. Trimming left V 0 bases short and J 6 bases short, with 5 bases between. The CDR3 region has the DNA TGCAGTGCTAGAGAATGGCCTGAAGCTTTCTTT. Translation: CSAREWPEAFF.

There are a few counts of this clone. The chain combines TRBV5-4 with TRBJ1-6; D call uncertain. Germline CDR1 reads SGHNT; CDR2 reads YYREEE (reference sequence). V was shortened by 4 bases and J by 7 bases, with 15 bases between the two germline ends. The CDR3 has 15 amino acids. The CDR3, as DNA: TGTGCCAGCAGCCAAGAGAGGGTGGGGAATTCACCCCTCCACTTT. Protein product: CASSQERVGNSPLHF. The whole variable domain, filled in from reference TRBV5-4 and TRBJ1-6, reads ETGVTQSPTHLIKTRGQQVTLRCSSQSGHNTVSWYQQALGQGPQFIFQYYREEENGRGNFPPRFSGLQFPNYSSELNVNALELDDSALYLCASSQERVGNSPLHFGNGTRLTVT.

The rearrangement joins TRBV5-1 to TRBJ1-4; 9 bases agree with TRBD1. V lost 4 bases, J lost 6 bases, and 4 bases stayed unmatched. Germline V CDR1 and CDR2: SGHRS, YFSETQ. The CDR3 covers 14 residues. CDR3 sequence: CASSLGQGHEKLFF. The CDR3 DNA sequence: TGCGCCAGCAGCCTCGGACAGGGGCATGAAAAACTGTTTTTT.

In DNA form, the CDR3 reads TGTGCCAGCAGCTTGGGAGGGGGCATCGACACCATATATTTT. As protein: CASSLGGGIDTIYF. The V call is TRBV5-4, the J call TRBJ1-3; 7 bases fit TRBD1. Trimming took 0 bases from V and 8 from J; bases not matched to a gene: 5. CDR1 and CDR2 (germline): SGHNT, YYREEE (reference sequence). The CDR3 consists of 14 residues. The variable domain in full, completed from reference TRBV5-4 and TRBJ1-3, reads ETGVTQSPTHLIKTRGQQVTLRCSSQSGHNTVSWYQQALGQGPQFIFQYYREEENGRGNFPPRFSGLQFPNYSSELNVNALELDDSALYLCASSLGGGIDTIYFGEGSWLTVV.

CDR3 coding DNA: TGTGCCAGCAGCTTCGGAGGGTTTACTGAAGCTTTCTTT. It yields the protein CASSFGGFTEAFF. The chain has TRBV7-9 and TRBJ1-1; D not resolved. Trimming cost V 3 bases and J 5 bases, with 10 bases left between them. CDR3 length: 13 amino acids. Germline V gene data show CDR1 as SEHNR and CDR2 as FQNEAQ (reference sequence).

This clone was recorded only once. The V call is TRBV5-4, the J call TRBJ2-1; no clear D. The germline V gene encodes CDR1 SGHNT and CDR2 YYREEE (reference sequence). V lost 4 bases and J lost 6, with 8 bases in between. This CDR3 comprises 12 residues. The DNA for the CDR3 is TGTGCCAGCAGCCGTCTTGCCAATGAGCAGTTCTTC. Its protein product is CASSRLANEQFF.

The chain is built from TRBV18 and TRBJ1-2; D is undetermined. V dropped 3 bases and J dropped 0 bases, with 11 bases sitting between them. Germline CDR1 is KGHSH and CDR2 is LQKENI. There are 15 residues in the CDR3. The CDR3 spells CASSPFGSSNYGYTF. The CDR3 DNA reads TGTGCCAGCTCACCCTTCGGGAGTTCTAACTATGGCTACACCTTC.

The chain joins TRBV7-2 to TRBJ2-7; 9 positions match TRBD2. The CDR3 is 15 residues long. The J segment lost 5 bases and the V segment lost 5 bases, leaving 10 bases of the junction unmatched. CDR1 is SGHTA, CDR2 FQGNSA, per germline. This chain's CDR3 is CASSRPGLAINEQYF. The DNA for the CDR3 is TGTGCCAGCAGCAGGCCGGGACTAGCTATCAACGAGCAGTACTTC.

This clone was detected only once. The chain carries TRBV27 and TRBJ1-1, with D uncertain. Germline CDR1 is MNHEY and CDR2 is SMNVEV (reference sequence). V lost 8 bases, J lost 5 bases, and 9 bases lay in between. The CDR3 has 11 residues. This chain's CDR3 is CASWYRTEAFF. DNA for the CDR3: TGTGCCAGCTGGTACAGAACTGAAGCTTTCTTT.

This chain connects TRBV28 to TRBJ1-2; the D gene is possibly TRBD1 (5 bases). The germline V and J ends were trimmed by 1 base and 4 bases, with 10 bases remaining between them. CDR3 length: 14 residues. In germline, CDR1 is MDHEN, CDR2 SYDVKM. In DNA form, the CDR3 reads TGTGCCAGCAGTTTATCAGGGCTCGGCTATGGCTACACCTTC. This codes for CASSLSGLGYGYTF.

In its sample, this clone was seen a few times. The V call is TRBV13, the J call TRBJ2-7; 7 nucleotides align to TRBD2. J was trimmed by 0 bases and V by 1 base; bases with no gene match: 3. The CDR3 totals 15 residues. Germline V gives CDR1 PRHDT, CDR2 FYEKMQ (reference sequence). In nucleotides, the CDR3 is TGTGCCAGCAGCTTAGTCGGGGAGGGCTCCTACGAGCAGTACTTC. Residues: CASSLVGEGSYEQYF.

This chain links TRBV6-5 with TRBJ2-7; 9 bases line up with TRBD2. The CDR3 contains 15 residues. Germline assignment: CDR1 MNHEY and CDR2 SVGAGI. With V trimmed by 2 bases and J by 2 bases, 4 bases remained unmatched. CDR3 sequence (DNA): TGTGCCAGCAGTTACGAACTAGCGGGTCCCTACGAGCAGTACTTC. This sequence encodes CASSYELAGPYEQYF.

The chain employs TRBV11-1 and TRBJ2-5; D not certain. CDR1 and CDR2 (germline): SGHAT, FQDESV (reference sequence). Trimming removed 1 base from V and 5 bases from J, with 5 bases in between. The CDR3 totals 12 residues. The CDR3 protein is CASSLEAETQYF. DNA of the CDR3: TGTGCCAGCAGCTTAGAGGCGGAGACCCAGTACTTC.

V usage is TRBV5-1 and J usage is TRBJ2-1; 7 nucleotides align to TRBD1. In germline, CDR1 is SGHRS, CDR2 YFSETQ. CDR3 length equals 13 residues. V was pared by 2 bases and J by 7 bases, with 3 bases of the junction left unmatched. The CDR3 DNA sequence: TGCGCCAGCAGCTTACTACAGGGGAATGAGCAGTTCTTC. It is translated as CASSLLQGNEQFF.